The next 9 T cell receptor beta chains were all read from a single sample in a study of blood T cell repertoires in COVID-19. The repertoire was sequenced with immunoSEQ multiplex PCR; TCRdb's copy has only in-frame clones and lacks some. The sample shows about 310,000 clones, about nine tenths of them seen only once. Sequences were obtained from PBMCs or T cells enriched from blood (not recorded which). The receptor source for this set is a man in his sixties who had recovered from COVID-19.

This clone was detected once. Written as DNA, the CDR3 is TGTGCCAGCAGCCGGGACAGCCCTGGAGGTGAAAAACTGTTTTTT. Translation: CASSRDSPGGEKLFF. The chain is built from TRBV6-5 and TRBJ1-4; 7 nucleotides align to TRBD1. CDR3 length: 15 residues. The junction had 11 bases not matched to a gene; V was cut back by 6 bases and J by 7 bases. The germline gives CDR1 MNHEY, CDR2 SVGAGI.

CDR3 sequence: CASSFNRQGNSPLHF. The CDR3 DNA reads as TGTGCCAGCAGTTTCAACAGACAGGGAAATTCACCCCTCCACTTT. The J gene is TRBJ1-6, the V gene TRBV27, with TRBD1 matching 7 bases. J was trimmed by 7 bases and V by 3 bases; bases with no gene match: 6. The CDR3 is made up of 15 amino acids. Per germline, CDR1 MNHEY and CDR2 SMNVEV (reference sequence).

The CDR3 region is CASRRANRLNTEAFF. The CDR3 nucleotides are TGTGCCAGCAGGAGAGCCAACAGGCTAAACACTGAAGCTTTCTTT. This sequence joins TRBV28 and TRBJ1-1; D perhaps matches TRBD1 (5 bases). Per the germline V gene, CDR1 is MDHEN and CDR2 is SYDVKM. V gave up 6 bases and J gave up 2 bases, with 16 bases separating them. This CDR3 is built from 15 residues.

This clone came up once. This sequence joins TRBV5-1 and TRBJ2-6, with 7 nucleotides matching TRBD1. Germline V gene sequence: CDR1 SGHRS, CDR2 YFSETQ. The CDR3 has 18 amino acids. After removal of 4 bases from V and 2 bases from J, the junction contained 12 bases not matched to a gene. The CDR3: CASSLTGTAFTGANVLTF. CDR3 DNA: TGCGCCAGCAGCCTAACCGGGACAGCCTTTACTGGGGCCAACGTCCTGACTTTC.

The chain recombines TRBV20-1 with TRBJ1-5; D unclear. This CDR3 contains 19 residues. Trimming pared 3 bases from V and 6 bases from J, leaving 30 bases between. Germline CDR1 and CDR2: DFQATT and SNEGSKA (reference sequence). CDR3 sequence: CSASYRRLGPGIISQPQHF. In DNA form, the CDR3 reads TGCAGTGCTAGTTATCGGAGACTAGGTCCAGGAATTATCAGTCAGCCCCAGCATTTT.

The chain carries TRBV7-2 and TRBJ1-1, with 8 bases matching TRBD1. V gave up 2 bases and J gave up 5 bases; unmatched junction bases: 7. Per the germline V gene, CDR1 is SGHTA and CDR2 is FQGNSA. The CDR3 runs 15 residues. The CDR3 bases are TGTGCCAGCAGCTTAACAACAGGGGGTGTTACTGAAGCTTTCTTT. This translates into CASSLTTGGVTEAFF.

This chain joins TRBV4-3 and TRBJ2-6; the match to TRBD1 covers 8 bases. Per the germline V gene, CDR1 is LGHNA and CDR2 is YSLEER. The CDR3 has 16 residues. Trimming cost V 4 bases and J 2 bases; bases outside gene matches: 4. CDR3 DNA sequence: TGCGCCAGCAGCCCCCAGGGGGCGGCTGGGGCCAACGTCCTGACTTTC. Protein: CASSPQGAAGANVLTF.

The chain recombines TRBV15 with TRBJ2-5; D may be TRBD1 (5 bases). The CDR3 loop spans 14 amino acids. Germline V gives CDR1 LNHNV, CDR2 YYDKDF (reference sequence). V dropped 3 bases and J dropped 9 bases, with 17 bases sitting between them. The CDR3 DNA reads TGTGCCACCAGCAGGGCCATGGGGCTTCCGCCCCAGTACTTC. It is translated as CATSRAMGLPPQYF.

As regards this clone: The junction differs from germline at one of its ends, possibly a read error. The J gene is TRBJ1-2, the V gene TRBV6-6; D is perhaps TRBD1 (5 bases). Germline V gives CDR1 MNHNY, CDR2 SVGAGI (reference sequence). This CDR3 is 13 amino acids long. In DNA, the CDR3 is TGTGCCAGCACCCCGCGGGGGAACTCTGGCTACACCTTC. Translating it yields CASTPRGNSGYTF.